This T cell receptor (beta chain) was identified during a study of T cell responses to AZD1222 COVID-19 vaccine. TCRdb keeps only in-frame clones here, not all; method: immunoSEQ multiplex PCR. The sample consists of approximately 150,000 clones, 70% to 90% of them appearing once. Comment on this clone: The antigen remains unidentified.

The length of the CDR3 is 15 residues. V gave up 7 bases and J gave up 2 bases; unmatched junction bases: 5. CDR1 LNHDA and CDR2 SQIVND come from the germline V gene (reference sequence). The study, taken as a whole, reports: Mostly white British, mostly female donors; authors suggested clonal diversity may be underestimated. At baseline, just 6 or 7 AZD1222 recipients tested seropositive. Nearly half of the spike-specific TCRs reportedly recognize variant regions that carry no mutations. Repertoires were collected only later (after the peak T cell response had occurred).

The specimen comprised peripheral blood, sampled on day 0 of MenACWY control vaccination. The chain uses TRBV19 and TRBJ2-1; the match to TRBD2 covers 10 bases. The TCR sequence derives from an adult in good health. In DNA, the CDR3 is TGTGCCAGTACCAAGCGGGGGGGCCCCTACAATGAGCAGTTCTTC. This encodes CASTKRGGPYNEQFF.